This entry describes one T cell receptor beta chain. No antigen is known for it. Trimming shortened V by 3 bases and J by 4 bases, and 11 bases separated the two germline ends. The CDR3 extends over 14 amino acids. Germline-derived CDR1 and CDR2 are SGHRS and YFSETQ. No ophthalmopathy progression within 18 months constituted stable Graves' hyperthyroidism. This sample was included in a study of T cells in Graves' hyperthyroidism and ophthalmopathy. In the study overall: Blood was drawn when the patient was first diagnosed and still untreated.

General observations from the study: The model identified upcoming ophthalmopathy a median approximately 6.5 months ahead of onset.

The investigators amplified TCR beta CDR3 regions from RNA transcripts. First-round RT-PCR of the TCR CDR3 relied on the HTBI primer set. TCRdb reanalysed the multiplex PCR reads using MiXCR and keeps one entry per CDR3 protein. The table lists about 400,000 distinct CDR3 sequences, 15% of them singletons, with approximately 30% in the top ten. This chain uses TRBV5-1 with TRBJ2-1; D is perhaps TRBD1 (6 bases). Source material: blood. The clonotype was recovered from a woman in her twenties or thirties with Graves' hyperthyroidism. The CDR3 region has the DNA TGCGCCAGCAGCTCAGGGGAACGGTACAATGAGCAGTTCTTC. Translating gives CASSSGERYNEQFF.